The rows below give T cell receptor beta chains drawn from one sample of a study of cytomegalovirus exposure and HLA in healthy donors. Produced via immunoSEQ multiplex PCR; TCRdb's table is partial and in-frame only. The sample shows 100,000 to 150,000 clones, about four fifths of them seen only once. The sequenced sample consisted of PBMCs. These receptors were taken from a man in his forties in good health and CMV-seronegative. Each CDR3 is given with its conserved first and last residue. The D gene is left open where the match is weak. Clone size is given for some rows only: seen once, a few or many times, or a class if the clone is expanded.

14 NA NA TRBJ1-3 TRBV9 TGTGCCAGCAGCGTAGGCGATTCTGGAAACACCATATATTTT CASSVGDSGNTIYF
15 TRBD2 NA TRBJ2-3 TRBV7-2 TGTGCCAGCAGCTTTACGGGGGGGCCCACAGATACGCAGTATTTT CASSFTGGPTDTQYF
15 NA NA TRBJ1-1 TRBV5-5 TGTGCCAGCAGCTTGGCCGCGGCTGGGAACACTGAAGCTTTCTTT CASSLAAAGNTEAFF
15 NA NA TRBJ2-7 TRBV9 TGCGCCAGCAGCCCCCGCGGAGCGTCCTCCCACGAGCAGTACTTC CASSPRGASSHEQYF
17 TRBD1 NA TRBJ2-6 TRBV5-1 TGCGCCAGCAGCTTTTTGGGACAGGGGGCAGGGGCCAACGTCCTGACTTTC CASSFLGQGAGANVLTF
15 TRBD1 once TRBJ1-1 TRBV25-1 TGTGCCAGCAAAGTCGGACAGGGACGAACCCGAGAAGCTTTCTTT CASKVGQGRTREAFF
14 TRBD1 NA TRBJ1-1 TRBV29-1 TGCAGCGTTGTAGAGAGGACAGGGTCCGCTGAAGCTTTCTTT CSVVERTGSAEAFF
18 NA few TRBJ2-1 TRBV7-3 TGTGCCAGCAGCTTAACTTCGGGCGGGTTAGGCTCCTACAATGAGCAGTTCTTC CASSLTSGGLGSYNEQFF
14 TRBD1 NA TRBJ1-1 TRBV10-3 TGTGCCATCAGGACGGGACAGGAGAACACTGAAGCTTTCTTT CAIRTGQENTEAFF
14 NA NA TRBJ1-5 TRBV6-5 TGTGCCAGCCAGGGGAGGGCCGGCAATCAGCCCCAGCATTTT CASQGRAGNQPQHF
17 TRBD1 NA TRBJ1-1 TRBV7-9 TGTGCCAGCAGCCCAAAGGGCAGGGGGGTCATGAACACTGAAGCTTTCTTT CASSPKGRGVMNTEAFF
17 TRBD2 NA TRBJ2-3 TRBV4-2 TGTGCCAGCAGCCAGAGGGGACTAGCGGGGAGCACAGATACGCAGTATTTT CASSQRGLAGSTDTQYF
13 NA NA TRBJ2-1 TRBV2 TGTGCCGGGAAGACAGGAACTTACAATGAGCAGTTCTTC CAGKTGTYNEQFF
15 TRBD1 NA TRBJ1-6 TRBV4-2 TGTGCCAGCAGCCAAGATGGGACAGGGGTTTCACCCCTCCACTTT CASSQDGTGVSPLHF
15 NA few TRBJ1-4 TRBV4-3 TGCGCCAGCAGCCAGGAAGGGGGAACTAATGAAAAACTGTTTTTT CASSQEGGTNEKLFF
16 TRBD2 NA TRBJ2-2 TRBV4-1 TGCGCCAGCAGCCCGTTAGGGGCGGGGGGCGCAGGGGAGCTGTTTTTT CASSPLGAGGAGELFF
16 TRBD1 NA TRBJ2-2 TRBV5-1 TGCGCCAGCAGCCTCGGACAGGGATACTTCACCGGGGAGCTGTTTTTT CASSLGQGYFTGELFF
12 NA NA TRBJ1-2 TRBV19 TGTGCCAGTAGTGGCAGTACTAATGGCTACACCTTC CASSGSTNGYTF
16 NA NA TRBJ1-1 TRBV11-2 TGCGCCAGCAGCTCATGGGTCGGACAGTCGAAGACTGAAGCTTTCTTT CASSSWVGQSKTEAFF
17 TRBD2 NA TRBJ2-2 TRBV5-4 TGTGCCAGCAGCTTCTCCAGCGGGGGAGCGAACACCGGGGAGCTGTTTTTT CASSFSSGGANTGELFF
14 NA NA TRBJ1-1 TRBV6-1 TGTGCCAGCAGTAACTCAGGGTTCTCCCGGGAGACTTTCTTT CASSNSGFSRETFF
16 TRBD2 NA TRBJ2-4 TRBV7-2 TGTGCCAGCAGCTCAGTACAAGCGGGGGTGGGGAACATTCAGTACTTC CASSSVQAGVGNIQYF
13 NA NA TRBJ1-2 TRBV7-2 TGTGCCAGCAGCTACGGGGGTAACTATGGCTACACCTTC CASSYGGNYGYTF
15 TRBD1 once TRBJ2-2 TRBV7-2 TGTGCCAGCAGCCGGACAGGGGTTCACACCGGGGAGCTGTTTTTT CASSRTGVHTGELFF
14 NA NA TRBJ1-2 TRBV7-9 TGTGCCAGCAGCCGGGGGACCTCTAACTATGGCTACACCTTC CASSRGTSNYGYTF
14 TRBD1 few TRBJ1-6 TRBV18 TGTGCCAGCTCACCAGGACAGGGGAGGCCACCCCTCCACTTT CASSPGQGRPPLHF
17 TRBD1 once TRBJ2-5 TRBV7-2 TGTGCCAGCAGCTTTAGGCAGGGCGACAGGGCCCAAGAGACCCAGTACTTC CASSFRQGDRAQETQYF
14 TRBD1 few TRBJ2-7 TRBV28 TGTGCCAGCGCTTGGACAGGTATTGAAGGCGAGCAGTACTTC CASAWTGIEGEQYF
14 NA few TRBJ2-6 TRBV6-5 TGTGCCAGCAGAGGAGTCTCTGGGGCCAACGTCCTGACTTTC CASRGVSGANVLTF
15 NA NA TRBJ1-5 TRBV2 TGTGCCAGCAGTGAAGCGCGCTCCCCCAATCAGCCCCAGCATTTT CASSEARSPNQPQHF
12 NA NA TRBJ2-5 TRBV29-1 TGCAGCGCTGAGGAGGGACGTGAGACCCAGTACTTC CSAEEGRETQYF
13 NA few TRBJ1-2 TRBV4-1 TGCGCCAGCAGCCAAAGCACAGGGTATGGCTACACCTTC CASSQSTGYGYTF
15 TRBD2 once TRBJ2-7 TRBV18 TGTGCCAGCTCACCAGGGGGGGGAGCCTCCTACGAGCAGTACTTC CASSPGGGASYEQYF
15 TRBD1 NA TRBJ2-5 TRBV28 TGTGCCAGCGGTTTAGGGGGACAGGGGCGGAAGACCCAGTACTTC CASGLGGQGRKTQYF
14 TRBD2 NA TRBJ2-3 TRBV4-1 TGCGCCAGCAGCCAGGCCGGGGGGGCAGATACGCAGTATTTT CASSQAGGADTQYF
14 NA NA TRBJ2-7 TRBV29-1 TGCAGCGTTGTTTGGAGGGCACACTCCTACGAGCAGTACTTC CSVVWRAHSYEQYF
15 TRBD1 NA TRBJ1-5 TRBV6-5 TGTGCCAGCAAATCCAGGGGGGATAGCAATCAGCCCCAGCATTTT CASKSRGDSNQPQHF
17 NA NA TRBJ2-2 TRBV11-1 TGTGCCAGCACCTTAATTGGAAGGGGCCCGTACACCGGGGAGCTGTTTTTT CASTLIGRGPYTGELFF
13 NA NA TRBJ1-5 TRBV2 TGTGCCAGCAACGGGGAATTCAATCAGCCCCAGCATTTT CASNGEFNQPQHF
14 TRBD1 once TRBJ2-5 TRBV14 TGTGCCAGCAGCGACCGACAGGGGGCAAAGACCCAGTACTTC CASSDRQGAKTQYF
17 NA NA TRBJ2-1 TRBV11-2 TGTGCCAGCAGCTTAGATCAGGGTAGCCCTGGACGCAATGAGCAGTTCTTC CASSLDQGSPGRNEQFF
15 TRBD1 NA TRBJ1-3 TRBV12-5 TGTGCTAGTGGTTTGGACAGGGGGCCAGGAAACACCATATATTTT CASGLDRGPGNTIYF
16 TRBD2 NA TRBJ2-2 TRBV13 TGTGCCAGCAGCCAAATCTCGGGGGGGACCACCGGGGAGCTGTTTTTT CASSQISGGTTGELFF
15 NA NA TRBJ2-1 TRBV5-5 TGTGCCAGCAGCCCGTACCTTGTATCGGGTCTCGAGCAGTTCTTC CASSPYLVSGLEQFF
17 NA NA TRBJ2-1 TRBV7-6 TGTGCCAGCAGCTTAAGAGTGGGGCGCGGAACCCACAATGAGCAGTTCTTC CASSLRVGRGTHNEQFF
15 NA NA TRBJ1-5 TRBV28 TGTGCCAGCAGTCCACGCGGACATATCAATCAGCCCCAGCATTTT CASSPRGHINQPQHF
14 NA NA TRBJ2-7 TRBV10-3 TGTGCCATCAGTGAGGTTCCCAGGGACTACGAGCAGTACTTC CAISEVPRDYEQYF